This record concerns one T cell receptor beta chain sequence. The same CDR3 arises from other DNA sequences in this sample as well. Methods used by the authors: For nucleated cells, counts were estimated from reference gene primer amplification. Using immunoSEQ multiplex PCR, the repertoire was profiled, and TCRdb retains in-frame clones only, with some absent. The V and J calls and the clone size are those of that table, but D and trimming were determined from the DNA. The data show approximately 190,000 clones, approximately 91% seen once. These data come from a study of blood T cell repertoires in COVID-19. Across the whole study: The United States, Italy and Spain were the sources of the acute and convalescent COVID-19 samples. From T cells, B-cell-depleted T cells, or PBMCs came the material, which was cDNA or gDNA.

The germline gives CDR1 SGHRS, CDR2 YFSETQ. The CDR3 is made up of 14 amino acids. Trimming removed 3 bases from V and 4 bases from J; junction bases left unmatched: 3. The TCR was taken from a man aged 65-85 years with active or convalescent COVID-19. V gene TRBV5-1 combines with J gene TRBJ1-1; 10 nucleotides match TRBD1. Sequencing was carried out using peripheral blood. The chain's CDR3 is CASSSGQGGTEAFF. The CDR3 coding sequence is TGCGCCAGCAGCTCCGGACAGGGGGGCACTGAAGCTTTCTTT.